This TCR beta chain comes out of a study of blood T cell repertoires in COVID-19. About the study: Material from acute and convalescent COVID-19 was sourced from the United States, Italy and Spain.

How the authors handled the data: Estimation of nucleated cell counts relied on the amplification of reference gene primers. Using immunoSEQ multiplex PCR, the repertoire was profiled, and TCRdb retains in-frame clones only, with some absent. V and J calls and clone size are as listed in that table; D and trimming were resolved from the DNA. The sample holds approximately 30,000 clones, around nine tenths seen once. V lost 2 bases, J lost 5 bases, and 4 bases stayed unmatched. The length of the CDR3 is 16 residues. The V gene's germline CDR1 is SGHNT and CDR2 YYREEE (reference sequence). This clonotype was sampled from a human donor in a cohort sampled during active COVID-19. What was sequenced was peripheral blood. V usage is TRBV5-4 and J usage is TRBJ2-5; 15 bases are a match to TRBD2. The CDR3 DNA reads TGTGCCAGCAGCTTCCCCGGGACTAGCGGGGGGGAGACCCAGTACTTC. Protein sequence: CASSFPGTSGGETQYF.